The TCR beta chain under discussion was sequenced for a study of cytomegalovirus exposure and HLA in healthy donors. Findings and caveats of the study: Among TCR beta chains, those listed as cytomegalovirus-associated numbered around 160. Later, TCR association rates were found to vary by HLA locus, highest for DRB1 and lowest for HLA-C. An analysis was carried out at a later point. It showed that HLA-associated TCR beta chains were more clonally expanded than equally common non-associated chains.

J gave up 0 bases and V 0 bases, and 2 bases lay outside the gene matches. The germline CDR1 and CDR2 sequences are MNHEY and SVGAGI. The CDR3 loop spans 15 amino acids. Both 60 Vbeta primers and 13 Jbeta primers went into the PCR. Assay used: immunoSEQ multiplex PCR; TCRdb lists only in-frame clones, some missing. The table has 120,000 or so clones, around 79% seen once. Notes on this clone: Antigen specificity is unknown.

These donors counted as nominally healthy when sampled, but unrecorded immune exposures were likely. The sequenced sample was PBMCs. The sequence came from a woman between 25 and 40 years old in good health and CMV-seronegative. The chain carries TRBV6-5 and TRBJ2-7; TRBD1 aligns across 7 bases. CDR3 in amino acids: CASSYSAGGSYEQYF. CDR3 coding DNA: TGTGCCAGCAGTTACTCGGCAGGGGGCTCCTACGAGCAGTACTTC.